This section outlines one TCR beta chain sequence together with its context. Antigen: not known. CDR1 is MDHEN, CDR2 SYDVKM, per germline. Deletions cut 7 bases from V and 0 bases from J, with 19 bases between. The CDR3 runs to 17 residues. This entry comes from a study of beta chain features in type 1 diabetes. Investigators reverse transcribed all isolated RNA, so they sequenced expressed TCRB transcripts. Only in-frame clones appear in the TCRdb table, and some are missing; sequencing was by immunoSEQ multiplex PCR. The data hold approximately 240,000 clones, with roughly 17% observed a single time. The study, taken as a whole, reports: All four CD4+ subsets of Type 1 diabetes patients contained TCRB CDR3s that were moderately but significantly shorter.

This chain uses TRBV28 with TRBJ2-1, with D uncertain. The sequence derives from a man aged 25 to 40 with type 1 diabetes. Sequenced material: naive CD4+ T cells from blood. The CDR3: CASIKSWQRSSYNEQFF. The DNA for the CDR3 is TGTGCCAGCATCAAATCGTGGCAGAGAAGCTCCTACAATGAGCAGTTCTTC. Filled out from reference TRBV28 and TRBJ2-1, the complete variable domain reads DVKVTQSSRYLVKRTGEKVFLECVQDMDHENMFWYRQDPGLGLRLIYFSYDVKMKEKGDIPEGYSVSREKKERFSLILESASTNQTSMYLCASIKSWQRSSYNEQFFGPGTRLTVL.